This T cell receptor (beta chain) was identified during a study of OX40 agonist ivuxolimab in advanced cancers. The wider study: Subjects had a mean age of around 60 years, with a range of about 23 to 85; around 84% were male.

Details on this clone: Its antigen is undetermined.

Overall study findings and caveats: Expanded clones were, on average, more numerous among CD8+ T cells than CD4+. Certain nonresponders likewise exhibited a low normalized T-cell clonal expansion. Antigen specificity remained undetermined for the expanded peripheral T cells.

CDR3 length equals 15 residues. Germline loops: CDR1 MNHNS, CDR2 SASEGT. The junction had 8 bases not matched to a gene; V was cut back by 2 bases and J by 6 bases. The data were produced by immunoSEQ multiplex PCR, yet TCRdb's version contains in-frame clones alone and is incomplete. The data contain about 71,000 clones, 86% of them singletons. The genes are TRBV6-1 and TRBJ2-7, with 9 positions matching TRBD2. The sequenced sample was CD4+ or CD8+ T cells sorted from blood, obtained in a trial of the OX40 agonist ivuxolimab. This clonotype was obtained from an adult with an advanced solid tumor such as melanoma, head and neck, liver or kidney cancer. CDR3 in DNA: TGTGCCAGCAGTGAAAACCAGCGGGGGGTAGGCGAGCAGTACTTC. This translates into CASSENQRGVGEQYF.